This record covers a single TCR beta chain. In the authors' workflow: Estimation of nucleated cell counts relied on the amplification of reference gene primers. Sequencing was performed with immunoSEQ multiplex PCR; in TCRdb, only in-frame clones are kept and a portion is missing. The V and J calls and the clone size are those of that table, but D and trimming were determined from the DNA. The sample holds just under 50,000 clones, roughly 85% seen once. This entry is derived from a study of blood T cell repertoires in COVID-19. Study at large: The origin of the acute and convalescent COVID-19 samples was the United States, Italy and Spain. T cells, B-cell-depleted T cells, or PBMCs provided the cDNA or gDNA that served as material.

V was shortened by 6 bases and J by 4 bases, with 4 bases between the two germline ends. The CDR3 covers 11 residues. Germline V gene sequence: CDR1 SNHLY, CDR2 FYNNEI. The sequenced material came from peripheral blood. The rearrangement uses TRBV2 and TRBJ2-1; no firm D call. This clonotype was sampled from a man in his 70s with acute or convalescent COVID-19. The CDR3 loop reads CASRAYNEQFF. The DNA of the CDR3 is TGTGCCAGCAGAGCGTACAATGAGCAGTTCTTC.